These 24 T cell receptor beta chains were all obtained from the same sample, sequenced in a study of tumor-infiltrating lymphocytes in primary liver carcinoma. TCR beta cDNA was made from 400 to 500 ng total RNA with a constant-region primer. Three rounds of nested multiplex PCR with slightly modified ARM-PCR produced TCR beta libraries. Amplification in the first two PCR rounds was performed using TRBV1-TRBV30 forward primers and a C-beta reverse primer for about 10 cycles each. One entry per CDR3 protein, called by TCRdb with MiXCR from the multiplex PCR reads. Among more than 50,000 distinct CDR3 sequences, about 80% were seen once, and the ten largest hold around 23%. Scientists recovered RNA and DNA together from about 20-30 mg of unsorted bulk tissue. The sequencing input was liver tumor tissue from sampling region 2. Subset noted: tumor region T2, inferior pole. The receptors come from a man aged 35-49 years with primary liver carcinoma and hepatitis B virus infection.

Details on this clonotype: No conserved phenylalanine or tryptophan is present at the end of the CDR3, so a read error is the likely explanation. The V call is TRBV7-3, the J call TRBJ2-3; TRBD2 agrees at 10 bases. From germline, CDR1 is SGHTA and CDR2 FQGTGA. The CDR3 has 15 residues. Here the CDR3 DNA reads TGTGTCAGCAGCTTATCTAGCGGGAGTAGTGATACGCAGTATCTT. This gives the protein CVSSLSSGSSDTQYL.

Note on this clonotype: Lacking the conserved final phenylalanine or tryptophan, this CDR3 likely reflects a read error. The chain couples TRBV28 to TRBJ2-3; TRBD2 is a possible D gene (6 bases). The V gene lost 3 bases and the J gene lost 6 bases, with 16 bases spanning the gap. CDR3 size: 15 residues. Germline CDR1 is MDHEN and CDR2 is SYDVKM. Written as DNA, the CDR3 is TGTGCCAGCAGTTTGGCGGGACCAGCCACGGATACGCAGTATCTT. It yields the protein CASSLAGPATDTQYL.

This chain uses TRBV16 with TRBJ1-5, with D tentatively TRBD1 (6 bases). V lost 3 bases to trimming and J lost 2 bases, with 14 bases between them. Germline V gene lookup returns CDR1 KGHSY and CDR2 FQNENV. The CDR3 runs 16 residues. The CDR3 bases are TGTGCCAGCAGCCATCTCGGGACAATTTGCAATCAGCCCCAGCATTTT. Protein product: CASSHLGTICNQPQHF.

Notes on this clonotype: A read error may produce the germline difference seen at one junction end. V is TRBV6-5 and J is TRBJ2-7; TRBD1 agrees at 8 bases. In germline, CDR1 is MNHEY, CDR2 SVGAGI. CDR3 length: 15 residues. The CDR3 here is CASRRQGPRYQEQHF. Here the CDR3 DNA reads TGTGCCAGCAGAAGACAGGGGCCGAGGTACCAAGAGCAGCACTTC.

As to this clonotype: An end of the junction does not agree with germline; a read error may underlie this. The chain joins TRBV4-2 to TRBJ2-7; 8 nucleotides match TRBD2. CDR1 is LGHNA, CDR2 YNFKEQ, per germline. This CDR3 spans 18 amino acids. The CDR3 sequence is CASNQVLGLVGNSCEQYF. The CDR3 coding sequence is TGTGCCAGCAACCAAGTGCTGGGACTAGTGGGGAACTCCTGCGAGCAGTACTTC.

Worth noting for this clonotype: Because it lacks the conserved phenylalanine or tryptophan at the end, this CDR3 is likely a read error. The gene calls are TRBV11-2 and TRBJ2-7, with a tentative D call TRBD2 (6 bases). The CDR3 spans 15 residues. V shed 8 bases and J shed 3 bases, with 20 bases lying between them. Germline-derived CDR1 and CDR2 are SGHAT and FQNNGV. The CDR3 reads CASRLGGTLHYEQYL. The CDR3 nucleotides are TGTGCCAGCCGCCTCGGCGGGACTCTACACTACGAGCAGTACCTC.

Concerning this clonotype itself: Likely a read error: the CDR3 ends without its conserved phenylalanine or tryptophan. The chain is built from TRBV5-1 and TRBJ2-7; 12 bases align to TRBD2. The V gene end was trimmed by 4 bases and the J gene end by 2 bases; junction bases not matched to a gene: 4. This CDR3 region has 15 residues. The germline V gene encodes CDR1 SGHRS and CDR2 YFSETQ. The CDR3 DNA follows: TGCGCCAGCAGCGAGACTAGCGGGGGTACCTACGAGCAGTACTCC. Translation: CASSETSGGTYEQYS.

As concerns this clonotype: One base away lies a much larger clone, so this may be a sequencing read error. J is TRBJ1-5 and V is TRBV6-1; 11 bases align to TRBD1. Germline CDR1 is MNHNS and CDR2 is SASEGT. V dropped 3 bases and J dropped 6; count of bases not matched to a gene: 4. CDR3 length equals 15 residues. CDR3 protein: CASSDGTGGCQPQHF. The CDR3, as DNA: TGTGCCAGCAGTGACGGGACAGGGGGGTGTCAGCCCCAGCATTTT.

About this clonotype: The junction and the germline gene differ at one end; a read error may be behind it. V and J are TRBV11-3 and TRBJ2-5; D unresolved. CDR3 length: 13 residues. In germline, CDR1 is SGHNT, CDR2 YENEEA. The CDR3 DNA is TGTGCCAGTAGCTTTGATTCTCTGGAGACCCAGTACTTC. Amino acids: CASSFDSLETQYF.

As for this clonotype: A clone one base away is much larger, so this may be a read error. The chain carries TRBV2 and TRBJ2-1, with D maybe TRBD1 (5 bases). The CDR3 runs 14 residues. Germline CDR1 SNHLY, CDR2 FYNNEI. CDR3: CASGEAETGGSKFF. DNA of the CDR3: TGTGCCAGCGGTGAAGCTGAAACAGGTGGTAGTAAGTTCTTC.

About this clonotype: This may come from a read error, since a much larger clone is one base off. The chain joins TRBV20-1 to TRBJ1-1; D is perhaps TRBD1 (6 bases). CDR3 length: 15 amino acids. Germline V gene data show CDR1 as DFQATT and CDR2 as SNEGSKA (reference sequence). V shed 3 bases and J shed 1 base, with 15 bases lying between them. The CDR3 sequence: CSASPPGHRNTEAFF. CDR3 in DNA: TGCAGTGCTAGTCCACCGGGACATAGGAACACTGAAGCTTTCTTT.

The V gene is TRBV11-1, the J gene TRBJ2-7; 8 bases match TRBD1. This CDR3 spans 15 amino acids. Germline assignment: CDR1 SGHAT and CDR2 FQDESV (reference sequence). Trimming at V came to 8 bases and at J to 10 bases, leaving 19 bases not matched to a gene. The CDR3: CASCLGQGIIGEQYF. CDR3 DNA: TGTGCCAGCTGCCTTGGACAGGGAATAATAGGCGAACAGTACTTC.

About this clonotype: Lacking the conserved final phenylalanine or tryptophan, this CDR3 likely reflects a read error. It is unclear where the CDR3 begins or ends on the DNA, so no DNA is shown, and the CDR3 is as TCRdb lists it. CDR3 loop: CTSGPPQGAQETQYC. The V and J genes are TRBV1 and TRBJ2-5; TRBD1 is taken as the D call from the table, unchecked against the DNA. TRBV1 is a known pseudogene. The CDR3 spans 15 residues, counting both ends.

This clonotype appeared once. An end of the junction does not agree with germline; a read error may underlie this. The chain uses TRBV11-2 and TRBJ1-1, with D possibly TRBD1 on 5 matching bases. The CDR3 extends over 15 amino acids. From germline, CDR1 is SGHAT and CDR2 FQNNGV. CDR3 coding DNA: TGTGCCAGCAGCACCCCACAGCATGGGGCCACTGAAACTTTCTTT. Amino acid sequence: CASSTPQHGATETFF. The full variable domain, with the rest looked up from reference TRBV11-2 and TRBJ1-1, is EAGVAQSPRYKIIEKRQSVAFWCNPISGHATLYWYQQILGQGPKLLIQFQNNGVVDDSQLPKDRFSAERLKGVDSTLKIQPAKLEDSAVYLCASSTPQHGATETFFGQGTRLTVV.

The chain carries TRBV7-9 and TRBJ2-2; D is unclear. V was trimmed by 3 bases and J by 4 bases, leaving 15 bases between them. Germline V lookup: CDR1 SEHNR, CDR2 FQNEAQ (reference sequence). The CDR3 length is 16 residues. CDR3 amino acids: CASSFREATITGELFF. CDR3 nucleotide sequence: TGTGCCAGCAGCTTTCGCGAGGCAACGATCACCGGGGAGCTGTTTTTT.

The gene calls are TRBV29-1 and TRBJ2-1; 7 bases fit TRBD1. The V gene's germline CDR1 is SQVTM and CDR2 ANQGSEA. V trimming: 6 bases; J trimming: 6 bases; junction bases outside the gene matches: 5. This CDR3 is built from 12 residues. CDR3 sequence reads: CSVRGSSNEQFF. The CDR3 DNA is TGCAGCGTCAGGGGGAGCTCCAATGAGCAGTTCTTC.

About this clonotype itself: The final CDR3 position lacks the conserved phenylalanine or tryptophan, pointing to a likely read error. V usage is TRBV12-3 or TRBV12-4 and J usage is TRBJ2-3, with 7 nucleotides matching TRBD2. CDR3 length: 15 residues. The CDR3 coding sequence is TGTGTCGGCACCCAGGTAGCGGGCGCCACAGATACGCAGTATTTG. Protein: CVGTQVAGATDTQYL.

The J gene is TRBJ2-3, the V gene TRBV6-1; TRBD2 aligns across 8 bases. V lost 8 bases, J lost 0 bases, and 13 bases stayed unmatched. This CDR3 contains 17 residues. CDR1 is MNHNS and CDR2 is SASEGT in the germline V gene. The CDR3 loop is CASEPASGPYSTDTQYF. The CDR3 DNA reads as TGTGCCAGCGAACCAGCTAGCGGGCCGTATAGCACAGATACGCAGTATTTT.

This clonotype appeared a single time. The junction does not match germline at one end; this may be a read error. The CDR3 reads CASSVLVRALEEQYF. The CDR3, as DNA: TGTGCTAGCAGTGTCCTCGTGAGGGCATTGGAAGAGCAGTACTTC. The chain is built from TRBV12-3 or TRBV12-4 and TRBJ2-7, with a possible D match to TRBD2 (5 bases). The CDR3 sequence is 15 residues long.

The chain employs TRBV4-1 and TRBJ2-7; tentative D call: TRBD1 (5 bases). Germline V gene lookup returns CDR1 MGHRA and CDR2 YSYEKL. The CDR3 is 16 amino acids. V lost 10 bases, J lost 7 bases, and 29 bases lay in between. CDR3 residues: CANSPSNDSPPREQYF. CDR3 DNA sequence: TGCGCCAACAGTCCATCAAACGACAGCCCTCCGAGGGAGCAGTACTTC.

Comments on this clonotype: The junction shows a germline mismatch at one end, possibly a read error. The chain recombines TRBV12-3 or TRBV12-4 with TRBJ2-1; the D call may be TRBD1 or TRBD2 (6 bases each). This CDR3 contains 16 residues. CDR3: CSSSSWGASSYNEQLF. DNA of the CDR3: TGTTCCAGCAGTTCCTGGGGGGCTAGCTCCTACAATGAGCAGCTCTTC.

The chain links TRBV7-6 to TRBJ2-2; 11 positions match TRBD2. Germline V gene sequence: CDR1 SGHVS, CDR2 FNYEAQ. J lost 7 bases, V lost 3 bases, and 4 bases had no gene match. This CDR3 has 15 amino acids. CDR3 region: CASSFLAGGIGELFF. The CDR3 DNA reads TGTGCCAGCAGCTTCCTAGCGGGGGGCATCGGGGAGCTGTTTTTT.

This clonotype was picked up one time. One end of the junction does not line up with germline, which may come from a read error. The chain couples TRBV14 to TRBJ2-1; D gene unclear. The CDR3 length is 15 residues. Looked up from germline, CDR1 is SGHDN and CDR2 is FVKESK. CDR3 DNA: TGTGCCAGCAGCCAAGGTCTTATGTCCTACAGTGAGCAGTTCTTC. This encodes CASSQGLMSYSEQFF.

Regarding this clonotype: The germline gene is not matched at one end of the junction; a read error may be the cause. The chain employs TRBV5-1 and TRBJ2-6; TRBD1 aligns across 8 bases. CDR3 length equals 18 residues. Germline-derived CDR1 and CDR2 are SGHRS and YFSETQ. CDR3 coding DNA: TGTGCCAGCAGCTCGCAGGCAGGGGGCTACTCTGGGGCCAACGTCCTGACTTTC. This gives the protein CASSSQAGGYSGANVLTF. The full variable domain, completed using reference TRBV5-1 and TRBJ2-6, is KAGVTQTPRYLIKTRGQQVTLSCSPISGHRSVSWYQQTPGQGLQFLFEYFSETQRNKGNFPGRFSGRQFSNSRSEMNVSTLELGDSALYLCASSSQAGGYSGANVLTFGAGSRLTVL.